This is a list of T cell receptor beta chains from one sample in a study of OX40 agonist ivuxolimab in advanced cancers. Data came from immunoSEQ multiplex PCR; TCRdb stores just in-frame clones and leaves some out. The sample yields about 58,000 clones, about 82% seen once. The sequenced sample was CD4+ or CD8+ T cells sorted from blood, obtained in a trial of the OX40 agonist ivuxolimab. The receptors were sampled from an adult with an advanced solid tumor such as melanoma, head and neck, liver or kidney cancer. CDR3s include the opening cysteine and the closing phenylalanine or tryptophan. The D gene is left open where the match is weak. Clone size is given for some rows only: seen once, a few or many times, or a class if the clone is expanded.

v_call	d_call	j_call	clone_size	cdr3_aa	cdr3_nt
TRBV2	TRBD2	TRBJ2-2	-	CASRGGTSGSIGTGELFF	TGTGCCAGCAGGGGGGGGACTAGCGGGTCCATAGGGACCGGGGAGCTGTTTTTT
TRBV13	-	TRBJ1-2	-	CASSLQGRGYTF	TGTGCCAGCAGCCTCCAGGGCCGGGGCTACACCTTC
TRBV5-4	-	TRBJ2-5	-	CASSLKGWETQYF	TGTGCCAGCAGCTTGAAGGGATGGGAGACCCAGTACTTC
TRBV5-1	-	TRBJ1-2	-	CASRAGTTNYGYTF	TGCGCCAGCAGGGCCGGGACAACTAACTATGGCTACACCTTC
TRBV15	-	TRBJ1-5	once	CATSLITWSNQPQHF	TGTGCCACCAGTCTCATCACTTGGAGCAATCAGCCCCAGCATTTT
TRBV4-1	-	TRBJ1-3	-	CASSQSLSRSGNTIYF	TGCGCCAGCAGCCAATCCCTGTCCAGATCTGGAAACACCATATATTTT
TRBV11-2	TRBD1	TRBJ1-3	-	CASSPRTGGSGNTIYF	TGTGCCAGCAGCCCTCGGACAGGGGGCTCTGGAAACACCATATATTTT
TRBV5-1	-	TRBJ2-2	-	CASSFSRGTGELFF	TGCGCCAGCAGCTTTTCTAGGGGCACCGGGGAGCTGTTTTTT
TRBV29-1	-	TRBJ2-5	-	CSVEGGAVTQYF	TGCAGCGTTGAAGGTGGGGCAGTGACCCAGTACTTC
TRBV7-2	-	TRBJ1-2	-	CASSLARSGVGYTF	TGTGCCAGCAGCTTAGCGCGGTCAGGGGTCGGCTACACCTTC
TRBV6-1	TRBD2	TRBJ2-7	-	CASSPQRGSTYEQYF	TGTGCCAGCAGTCCCCAGCGGGGAAGTACCTACGAGCAGTACTTC
TRBV4-1	TRBD1	TRBJ1-4	-	CASSQSPGTADEKLFF	TGCGCCAGCAGCCAATCTCCTGGGACAGCTGATGAAAAACTGTTTTTT
TRBV10-3	TRBD2	TRBJ2-3	once	CAISASGGPADTQYF	TGTGCCATCAGTGCGAGCGGGGGACCGGCAGATACGCAGTATTTT
TRBV7-9	-	TRBJ1-2	-	CASSPPQGAAFYGYTF	TGTGCCAGCAGCCCTCCTCAGGGTGCAGCCTTTTATGGCTACACCTTC
TRBV5-1	-	TRBJ1-1	-	CASSLGLWEGNTEAFF	TGCGCCAGCAGCTTGGGGCTTTGGGAGGGGAACACTGAAGCTTTCTTT
TRBV2	-	TRBJ1-3	-	CASSPGAPGNTIYF	TGTGCCAGCAGCCCAGGGGCACCTGGAAACACCATATATTTT
TRBV6-5	-	TRBJ1-1	-	CASRLEGLLNTEAFF	TGTGCCAGCAGACTAGAGGGGTTGCTGAACACTGAAGCTTTCTTT
TRBV2	-	TRBJ1-5	-	CASSEEAGGRQPQHF	TGTGCCAGCAGTGAAGAGGCCGGGGGACGGCAGCCCCAGCATTTT
TRBV5-1	-	TRBJ1-1	once	CASKKDGHRDTEAFF	TGCGCCAGCAAAAAGGACGGGCACCGGGACACTGAAGCTTTCTTT
TRBV5-1	-	TRBJ2-1	-	CASSNDASSYNEQFF	TGCGCCAGCAGCAACGACGCGAGCTCCTACAATGAGCAGTTCTTC
TRBV18	-	TRBJ2-3	once	CASSQSSTDTQYF	TGTGCCAGCTCACAATCTAGCACAGATACGCAGTATTTT
TRBV15	-	TRBJ1-2	few	CATSRDPGPGYGYTF	TGTGCCACCAGCAGAGATCCCGGCCCAGGGTATGGCTACACCTTC
TRBV18	TRBD1	TRBJ2-7	-	CASSPPGQGSYEQYF	TGTGCCAGCTCACCGCCGGGACAGGGGTCCTACGAGCAGTACTTC
TRBV7-8	TRBD1	TRBJ1-6	-	CASRRGSSYNSPLHF	TGTGCCAGTCGCAGGGGGAGCTCCTATAATTCACCCCTCCACTTT
TRBV4-1	-	TRBJ1-1	-	CASSQPWDTEAFF	TGCGCCAGCAGCCAACCATGGGACACTGAAGCTTTCTTT
TRBV5-1	-	TRBJ1-3	few	CASSLDRGASGNTIYF	TGCGCCAGCAGCTTGGATCGGGGCGCGAGCGGAAACACCATATATTTT
TRBV11-2	-	TRBJ2-3	once	CASSARDGRADTQYF	TGTGCCAGCAGCGCTCGGGACGGAAGGGCAGATACGCAGTATTTT
TRBV7-2	TRBD2	TRBJ2-3	-	CASSFGLAGAEPYF	TGTGCCAGCAGCTTCGGACTAGCGGGGGCCGAGCCGTATTTT
TRBV29-1	-	TRBJ2-7	-	CSVEDPTGSSYEQYF	TGCAGCGTTGAAGATCCCACAGGTAGCTCCTACGAGCAGTACTTC
TRBV7-9	TRBD1	TRBJ2-1	few	CASRDGTGGYNEQFF	TGTGCCAGCAGAGACGGGACAGGGGGCTACAATGAGCAGTTCTTC
TRBV19	-	TRBJ1-1	-	CASKIQGGMMNTEAFF	TGTGCCAGTAAAATCCAGGGAGGGATGATGAACACTGAAGCTTTCTTT
TRBV6-5	TRBD2	TRBJ2-1	-	CASSYLAGGKNEQFF	TGTGCCAGCAGTTACTTAGCGGGGGGCAAGAATGAGCAGTTCTTC
TRBV9	TRBD2	TRBJ2-1	-	CASTKVPSGGASNEQFF	TGTGCCAGCACTAAGGTCCCTAGCGGGGGGGCCTCGAATGAGCAGTTCTTC
TRBV5-1	-	TRBJ1-6	-	CASSLGETNSPLHF	TGCGCCAGCAGCTTGGGGGAGACGAATTCACCCCTCCACTTT
TRBV10-1	-	TRBJ1-5	-	CASSLDDGPQHF	TGCGCCAGCAGTCTCGATGACGGGCCCCAGCATTTT
TRBV18	TRBD1	TRBJ2-7	-	CASSPRDRDYEQYF	TGTGCCAGCTCACCTAGGGACAGAGACTACGAGCAGTACTTC
TRBV11-2	-	TRBJ2-5	-	CASSFQLQETQYF	TGTGCCAGCAGCTTTCAGCTCCAAGAGACCCAGTACTTC
TRBV5-6	TRBD2	TRBJ2-2	-	CASSLAPAGGYTGELFF	TGTGCCAGCAGCTTGGCCCCAGCGGGGGGGTACACCGGGGAGCTGTTTTTT
TRBV5-1	-	TRBJ1-1	few	CASSSSWGTNTEAFF	TGCGCCAGCAGCTCGTCCTGGGGGACGAACACTGAAGCTTTCTTT
TRBV18	-	TRBJ1-6	-	CASSPRLRGMLDSPLHF	TGTGCCAGCTCACCAAGGCTTAGGGGTATGCTGGATTCACCCCTCCACTTT
TRBV5-4	-	TRBJ2-1	-	CAAGDPNEQFF	TGTGCCGCCGGGGACCCCAATGAGCAGTTCTTC
TRBV7-9	TRBD1	TRBJ2-5	once	CASSETGLQETQYF	TGTGCCAGCAGCGAGACAGGGCTCCAAGAGACCCAGTACTTC
TRBV7-6	-	TRBJ1-3	-	CASSLALPLAGNTIYF	TGTGCCAGCAGCTTAGCCCTCCCGCTAGCTGGAAACACCATATATTTT